This T cell receptor (beta chain) was sequenced during a study of beta chain features in type 1 diabetes. Study-level findings and limits: Any HLA-type effect on TCRB rearrangement remained unresolved here. cDNA-based sequencing might over-represent cells highly expressing TCR.

Every bit of the isolated RNA underwent reverse transcription, so sequencing read expressed TCRB transcripts. Measured with immunoSEQ multiplex PCR; TCRdb has only the in-frame clones, and not every one. The sample lists a few hundred thousand clones, about 14% seen once, with approximately 0.019% in the top ten. This clone has only a few counts. Its antigen remains unknown. This sequence was found in a woman in her late teens or twenties in good health. The sequenced material came from naive CD4+ T cells from blood.

The DNA for the CDR3 is TGCGCCAGCAGCCAAACGGGACAGGGCTTTGAGACCCAGTACTTC. Translating gives CASSQTGQGFETQYF. The chain uses TRBV4-1 and TRBJ2-5, with 9 bases fitting TRBD1. Germline CDR1 and CDR2: MGHRA and YSYEKL. The length of the CDR3 is 15 residues. After removal of 2 bases from V and 5 bases from J, the junction contained 6 bases not matched to a gene.